The table lists the clone carrying this T cell receptor beta chain with many counts. The V and J ends lost 8 bases and 1 base respectively, with 14 bases between them. The CDR3 totals 15 residues. Germline assignment: CDR1 MNHEY and CDR2 SVGAGI. The data were obtained in a study of T cells in Graves' hyperthyroidism and ophthalmopathy. Study context: Initial diagnosis, before any treatment, was when peripheral blood was collected.

The investigators amplified TCR beta CDR3 regions from RNA transcripts. The primer set for the first-round RT-PCR of the TCR CDR3 was HTBI. TCRdb ran MiXCR on the multiplex PCR reads and lists one entry per CDR3 protein. This table has roughly 380,000 distinct CDR3 sequences, around a sixth appearing once. Patients affected by ophthalmopathy presented a Clinical Activity Score of at least 3, a NOSPECS grade of at least 4, and disease duration below 3 months. Diagnostic assessment was based on clinical symptoms, serum thyroxine and TRAb, thyroid ultrasound and orbital computed tomography. The TCR was taken from a woman between 40 and 50 years old with Graves' ophthalmopathy. The rearrangement joins TRBV6-5 to TRBJ2-2, with D possibly being TRBD1 (6 bases). Source material: blood. CDR3 amino acids: CASRPDRRNTGELFF. The DNA for the CDR3 is TGTGCCAGCCGTCCCGACAGGCGGAACACCGGGGAGCTGTTTTTT.